This TCR beta chain was documented in a study of blood T cell repertoires in COVID-19. Study at large: Samples representing acute and convalescent COVID-19 were sourced from the United States, Italy and Spain. Sample material is recorded as cDNA or gDNA derived from T cells, B-cell-depleted T cells, or PBMCs.

The table came from immunoSEQ multiplex PCR; TCRdb's copy has only in-frame clones and leaves some out. The table has around 250,000 clones, about nine tenths seen once. V dropped 3 bases and J dropped 4; count of bases not matched to a gene: 16. CDR3 length: 19 amino acids. Germline values: CDR1 LGHDT, CDR2 YNNKEL (reference sequence). This sequence was found in a woman in her thirties or forties with acute COVID-19. The V gene is TRBV3-1 (or the pseudogene TRBV3-2), the J gene TRBJ2-2, with 8 bases aligning to TRBD1. The source material was PBMCs or T cells enriched from blood (not recorded which). The CDR3 protein is CASSHNTLDRDDGTGELFF. In nucleotides, the CDR3 is TGTGCCAGCAGCCATAATACCCTGGACAGGGACGACGGCACCGGGGAGCTGTTTTTT.